Listed here are 14 T cell receptor beta chains from one sample, sequenced in a study of cytotoxic CD8 clonotypes in ibrutinib-treated CLL. TCRdb's copy holds only in-frame clones and misses some; the assay was immunoSEQ multiplex PCR. The data show around 76,000 clones, approximately 82% seen once. The sequencing used PBMCs, collected after 24 months of ibrutinib treatment. These receptors originate from a human donor with chronic lymphocytic leukemia.

The chain recombines TRBV11-2 with TRBJ1-5; D remains ambiguous. The V and J ends lost 5 bases and 2 bases respectively, with 10 bases between them. The CDR3 covers 14 residues. CDR1 and CDR2 from the germline V gene are SGHAT and FQNNGV. The CDR3 DNA reads as TGTGCCAGCAGCCTCGGCGGGGGCAATCAGCCCCAGCATTTT. Protein product: CASSLGGGNQPQHF.

This sequence joins TRBV7-2 and TRBJ2-2, with TRBD2 matching over 9 bases. Germline V gene data show CDR1 as SGHTA and CDR2 as FQGNSA. CDR3 length: 14 residues. V was pared by 6 bases and J by 5 bases, with 4 bases of the junction left unmatched. CDR3 DNA sequence: TGTGCCAGCAGTTCTAGCGGGAATACCGGGGAGCTGTTTTTT. Protein sequence: CASSSSGNTGELFF.

The J gene is TRBJ2-7, the V gene TRBV6-5, with TRBD2 matching 11 bases. This CDR3 has 15 residues. Germline CDR1 reads MNHEY; CDR2 reads SVGAGI. With 0 bases clipped from V and 6 bases from J, the junction kept 4 bases outside the gene matches. CDR3 sequence: CASSYSLAGGSEQYF. DNA for the CDR3: TGTGCCAGCAGTTACTCCCTAGCGGGAGGATCCGAGCAGTACTTC.

The genes are TRBV19 and TRBJ1-2; maybe TRBD1 (6 bases). This CDR3 is built from 13 residues. CDR1 is LNHDA and CDR2 is SQIVND in the germline V gene (reference sequence). Trimming took off 9 bases at V and 2 bases at J, with 13 bases between the two ends. CDR3 loop: CASEGDANYGYTF. DNA for the CDR3: TGTGCCAGCGAGGGGGATGCCAACTATGGCTACACCTTC. Drawing the rest from reference TRBV19 and TRBJ1-2, the complete variable domain is DGGITQSPKYLFRKEGQNVTLSCEQNLNHDAMYWYRQDPGQGLRLIYYSQIVNDFQKGDIAEGYSVSREKKESFPLTVTSAQKNPTAFYLCASEGDANYGYTFGSGTRLTVV.

V and J are TRBV6-6 and TRBJ1-5; no definite D call. V was shortened by 0 bases and J by 7 bases, with 16 bases between the two germline ends. This CDR3 is 16 amino acids long. Per germline, CDR1 MNHNY and CDR2 SVGAGI (reference sequence). CDR3 DNA sequence: TGTGCCAGCAGTTACTCGAGTCGGAAGGGTTTACAGCCCCAGCATTTT. Translating gives CASSYSSRKGLQPQHF.

The rearrangement joins TRBV5-4 to TRBJ2-2; the D is unclear. The CDR3 has 15 residues. With 4 bases removed from V and 1 base from J, the gap between germline ends came to 11 bases. Germline assignment: CDR1 SGHNT and CDR2 YYREEE (reference sequence). The CDR3 loop reads CASSPEQLNTGELFF. CDR3 coding DNA: TGTGCCAGCAGCCCCGAACAGTTGAACACCGGGGAGCTGTTTTTT.

The chain combines TRBV2 with TRBJ2-1, with 11 bases fitting TRBD1. The CDR3 covers 12 residues. Germline trimming cut 8 bases from V and 9 bases from J; bases unmatched to any gene: 3. Per germline, CDR1 SNHLY and CDR2 FYNNEI. The CDR3 region is CASRDRGGEQFF. The CDR3 DNA reads TGTGCCAGCCGGGACAGGGGGGGTGAGCAGTTCTTC.

The rearrangement links TRBV19 to TRBJ1-4, with TRBD1 as a possible D gene (6 bases). Trimming left V 7 bases short and J 7 bases short, with 22 bases between. Germline CDR1 LNHDA, CDR2 SQIVND (reference sequence). CDR3 size: 16 residues. CDR3 residues: CASTPTKGGFVEKLFF. CDR3 DNA: TGTGCCAGTACCCCCACGAAGGGGGGTTTTGTTGAAAAACTGTTTTTT.

As DNA, the CDR3 is TGTGCCAGCAGCATACTAAACGGTGATGAGCAGTTCTTC. Its protein is CASSILNGDEQFF. This chain uses TRBV5-6 with TRBJ2-1; D is undetermined. The V end was cut by 4 bases, the J end by 8 bases, with 13 bases between. Germline V gene data show CDR1 as SGHDT and CDR2 as YYEEEE. The CDR3 covers 13 residues.

This chain joins TRBV6-5 and TRBJ2-6, with D possibly called TRBD1 or TRBD2 (6 bases each). Per germline, CDR1 MNHEY and CDR2 SVGAGI. The CDR3 totals 16 residues. V was pared by 1 base and J by 2 bases, with 9 bases between. DNA for the CDR3: TGTGCCAGCAGTTACTTTAGGGGGGCTGGGGCCAACGTCCTGACTTTC. Translating gives CASSYFRGAGANVLTF.

The chain uses TRBV9 and TRBJ2-1; 10 bases map to TRBD1. CDR1 SGDLS and CDR2 YYNGEE come from the germline V gene. There are 16 residues in the CDR3. The J segment lost 5 bases and the V segment lost 1 base, leaving 6 bases of the junction unmatched. The DNA of the CDR3 is TGTGCCAGCAGCGTAAATCCGGGACAGGGGCACAATGAGCAGTTCTTC. This encodes CASSVNPGQGHNEQFF.

V and J are TRBV19 and TRBJ2-5, with 7 bases matching TRBD2. The CDR3 totals 13 residues. J was trimmed by 7 bases and V by 10 bases; bases with no gene match: 12. Germline V gene data show CDR1 as LNHDA and CDR2 as SQIVND (reference sequence). CDR3: CAISGADSGTQYF. DNA of the CDR3: TGTGCCATCAGCGGGGCGGATTCGGGGACCCAGTACTTC.

The chain is built from TRBV6-1 and TRBJ2-7; the D gene is possibly TRBD2 (6 bases). Trimming took 8 bases from V and 2 from J, leaving 13 bases between them. Germline loops: CDR1 MNHNS, CDR2 SASEGT. There are 13 residues in the CDR3. The CDR3 is CASFQGGTYEQYF. CDR3 sequence (DNA): TGTGCCAGCTTCCAGGGAGGAACCTACGAGCAGTACTTC.

In its sample, this clone was seen once. The gene calls are TRBV28 and TRBJ2-2; no firm D call. Trimming shortened V by 3 bases and J by 0 bases, and 8 bases separated the two germline ends. CDR1 is MDHEN, CDR2 SYDVKM, per germline. This CDR3 has 15 residues. CDR3 loop: CASSFLTSNTGELFF. The CDR3 coding sequence is TGTGCCAGCAGTTTCTTGACATCGAACACCGGGGAGCTGTTTTTT.